This entry concerns a single TCR beta chain. In the original analysis: It was from reference gene primer amplification that nucleated cell counts were estimated. Repertoires were generated with immunoSEQ multiplex PCR, while TCRdb's copy carries only in-frame clones and drops some. That table supplies the V and J calls and clone size; D and trimming were determined from the DNA. Of approximately 84,000 clones detected, 75% to 90% appear once; the ten largest clones hold more than 9.5%. This sample was included in a study of blood T cell repertoires in COVID-19. Study-level information: The origin of the acute and convalescent COVID-19 samples was the United States, Italy and Spain. PBMCs, B-cell-depleted T cells, or T cells were the source of the cDNA or gDNA that made up the material.

Germline V CDR1 and CDR2: LNHDA, SQIVND (reference sequence). The CDR3 has 17 residues. V lost 3 bases and J 0 bases, leaving 15 bases between the germline ends. The chain has TRBV19 and TRBJ1-3, with D hard to call. Material for sequencing was peripheral blood. The receptor was derived from a human donor in a cohort sampled during active COVID-19. CDR3 amino acids: CASSIWATVHSGNTIYF. The CDR3 bases are TGTGCCAGTAGTATTTGGGCTACAGTTCACTCTGGAAACACCATATATTTT.